This T cell receptor delta chain was retrieved from a study of γδ T cells in repeated Plasmodium falciparum infection. Many counts were recorded for this clone. TCRdb called clones anew from the multiplex PCR reads with CATT. This table has 70,000 to 95,000 delta-chain clones, more than 1.4% appearing once. Flow sorting of PBMC yielded separate Vgamma9/Vdelta2+ and Vdelta2-negative gammadelta T cell populations for bulk repertoire analysis. The length of the CDR3 is 18 residues. V lost 3 bases and J 3 bases, leaving 23 bases between the germline ends. CDR1 and CDR2 from the germline V gene are TSWWSYY and QGS.

Sequenced input: gamma-delta T cells from blood. The sequence was obtained from a pool of human donors (malaria-infected and uninfected, not separated). The chain carries TRDV1 and TRDJ1, with D possibly matching TRDD2 (6 bases). The CDR3 loop is CALGDAPSQVPGPDKLIF. CDR3 coding DNA: TGTGCTCTTGGGGATGCCCCTTCCCAGGTTCCTGGCCCCGATAAACTCATCTTT.